These T cell receptor beta chains were read from a single sample in a study of T cells after yellow fever vaccination. One entry per CDR3 protein, called by TCRdb with MiXCR from the 5' RACE reads. Seen here are hundreds of thousands of distinct CDR3 sequences, around an eighth observed once, and the top ten hold roughly 3%. The source material was CD4+ T cells sorted from PBMCs, sampled 15 days after the yellow fever booster vaccination. Receptors originate from a man in his late teens or twenties who received the YFV17D yellow fever vaccine. CDR3s include the opening cysteine and the closing phenylalanine or tryptophan. A D gene is named only where the DNA matches it firmly. Clone size, where shown, is once, few, many, or a class for clones that have expanded.

>TRBV30|TRBD1|NA|TRBJ2-3
CAWSRGRTQYF
TGTGCCTGGAGTAGGGGGCGTACGCAGTATTTT
>TRBV12-3/TRBV12-4|NA|few|TRBJ2-1
CASSLARRSEQFF
TGTGCCAGCAGTTTAGCGCGGAGGAGTGAGCAGTTCTTC
>TRBV2|NA|NA|TRBJ1-2
CASSEVRGEESGYTF
TGTGCCAGCAGTGAGGTCCGGGGAGAGGAGAGTGGCTACACCTTC
>TRBV5-4|NA|NA|TRBJ2-6
CASSERISGANVLTF
TGTGCCTCGAGCGAACGGATTTCTGGGGCCAACGTCCTGACTTTC
>TRBV6-2/TRBV6-3|NA|NA|TRBJ1-4
CASSYAGLRGEKLFF
TGTGCCAGCAGTTACGCAGGGCTACGGGGTGAAAAACTGTTTTTT
>TRBV12-3/TRBV12-4|NA|many|TRBJ2-3
CASSFGADTQYF
TGTGCCAGCAGCTTTGGAGCAGATACGCAGTATTTT
>TRBV7-8|NA|many|TRBJ2-1
CASSLRGVYNEQFF
TGTGCCAGCAGCTTACGAGGGGTCTACAATGAGCAGTTCTTC
>TRBV4-3|NA|NA|TRBJ1-5
CASSQDPGVGRQPQHF
TGCGCCAGCAGCCAAGATCCTGGGGTGGGCAGGCAGCCCCAGCATTTT
>TRBV30|TRBD1|few|TRBJ2-7
CAWSDRGRGAYEQYF
TGTGCCTGGAGTGACAGGGGCAGAGGGGCCTACGAGCAGTACTTC
>TRBV12-3/TRBV12-4|NA|few|TRBJ2-3
CASSLSGAAQYF
TGTGCCAGCAGTTTGTCCGGGGCCGCGCAGTATTTT
>TRBV6-5|NA|NA|TRBJ1-2
CASSYSSFGGYTF
TGTGCCAGCAGTTACTCATCGTTCGGTGGCTACACCTTC
>TRBV7-9|NA|few|TRBJ1-6
CASSTGLNSPLHF
TGTGCCAGCAGTACAGGACTGAATTCACCCCTCCACTTT
>TRBV6-2/TRBV6-3|TRBD2|NA|TRBJ2-5
CAGSPGGHKETQYF
TGTGCCGGATCCCCGGGGGGGCACAAAGAGACCCAGTACTTC
>TRBV7-9|NA|NA|TRBJ2-7
CASSSILGGSYEQYF
TGTGCCAGCAGTTCAATTCTAGGGGGGTCCTACGAGCAGTACTTC
>TRBV5-5|NA|many|TRBJ2-1
CASRTFSSYNEQFF
TGTGCCAGCAGGACCTTCAGCTCCTACAATGAGCAGTTCTTC
>TRBV4-3|NA|NA|TRBJ2-3
CASSQQNGDTQYF
TGCGCCAGCAGCCAGCAAAATGGAGATACGCAGTATTTT
>TRBV6-5|NA|NA|TRBJ1-1
CASSRVGGDTEAFF
TGTGCCAGCAGTCGAGTTGGTGGGGACACTGAAGCTTTCTTT
>TRBV6-2/TRBV6-3|TRBD1|few|TRBJ1-2
CASSRTGSTYTF
TGTGCCAGCAGCCGGACAGGCTCCACTTACACCTTC
>TRBV29-1|NA|NA|TRBJ1-2
CSVGTSPRHTF
TGCAGCGTTGGTACCTCCCCTCGTCACACCTTC
>TRBV29-1|NA|NA|TRBJ1-2
CSVQWGPRANYGYTF
TGCAGCGTTCAGTGGGGTCCTAGAGCTAACTATGGCTACACCTTC
>TRBV6-5|NA|NA|TRBJ2-5
CASSPVRGVGPGETQYF
TGTGCCAGCAGCCCTGTGAGGGGTGTGGGGCCCGGAGAGACCCAGTACTTC
>TRBV28|NA|NA|TRBJ1-5
CASSFLTGNNQPQHF
TGTGCCAGCAGTTTCCTCACAGGGAACAATCAGCCCCAGCATTTT
>TRBV7-9|NA|few|TRBJ1-2
CASSPQGLGTYGYTF
TGTGCCAGCAGCCCCCAGGGGTTGGGGACCTATGGCTACACCTTC
>TRBV7-7|TRBD2|many|TRBJ2-1
CASSPSGGYNEQFF
TGTGCCAGCAGTCCCTCCGGGGGGTACAATGAGCAGTTCTTC
>TRBV5-1|NA|many|TRBJ2-1
CASSPGGTATYNEQFF
TGCGCCAGCAGCCCCGGCGGGACTGCAACGTACAATGAGCAGTTCTTC
>TRBV20-1|NA|few|TRBJ1-1
CSANTGDTEAFF
TGCAGTGCTAATACAGGCGACACTGAAGCTTTCTTT
>TRBV6-6|TRBD2|NA|TRBJ2-1
CASKIRPVAGSYNEQFF
TGTGCCAGCAAAATCCGGCCGGTAGCGGGTTCATACAATGAGCAGTTCTTC
>TRBV10-3|TRBD1|few|TRBJ1-2
CAINRDRADGYTF
TGTGCCATCAACAGGGACAGGGCCGATGGCTACACCTTC
>TRBV9|NA|few|TRBJ1-2
CASSVGGQQLGYTF
TGTGCCAGCAGCGTAGGGGGGCAGCAACTGGGCTACACCTTC
>TRBV10-3|TRBD2|many|TRBJ2-3
CATSGRGAEDTQYF
TGTGCCACCTCAGGGCGGGGGGCAGAAGATACGCAGTATTTT
>TRBV12-3/TRBV12-4|NA|few|TRBJ1-1
CASNPDGNTEAFF
TGTGCCAGCAATCCTGACGGGAACACTGAAGCTTTCTTT
>TRBV20-1|TRBD1|NA|TRBJ1-5
CSAKGTRPSGQGGVQPQHF
TGCAGTGCCAAAGGCACTCGCCCCTCCGGACAGGGGGGGGTTCAGCCCCAGCATTTT
>TRBV7-2|TRBD2|once|TRBJ2-1
CASSLVGLAGAIEQFF
TGTGCCAGCAGCTTAGTGGGACTAGCGGGGGCAATTGAGCAGTTCTTC
>TRBV25-1|TRBD1|few|TRBJ2-7
CASSGRTGTSYEQYF
TGTGCCAGCAGTGGCAGGACAGGTACCTCCTACGAGCAGTACTTC
>TRBV4-3|NA|NA|TRBJ1-2
CASSQDRTTDGYTF
TGCGCCAGCAGCCAAGATCGGACCACTGATGGCTACACCTTC
>TRBV7-2|NA|many|TRBJ2-1
CASSLGRTLNNEQFF
TGTGCCAGCAGCTTAGGGCGGACCCTCAACAATGAGCAGTTCTTC
>TRBV5-1|NA|NA|TRBJ2-5
CASSIGGAQETQYF
TGCGCCAGCAGTATTGGAGGGGCCCAAGAGACCCAGTACTTC
>TRBV7-8|NA|NA|TRBJ1-5
CASSLIQNQPQHF
TGTGCCAGCAGCTTAATACAGAATCAGCCCCAGCATTTT
>TRBV7-2|NA|many|TRBJ1-5
CASSWYRVSNQPQHF
TGTGCCAGCAGCTGGTATCGCGTTAGCAATCAGCCCCAGCATTTT
>TRBV5-6|TRBD2|few|TRBJ2-5
CASSFRVLGGETQYF
TGTGCCAGCAGCTTCCGGGTTCTCGGGGGGGAGACCCAGTACTTC
>TRBV5-5|TRBD1|few|TRBJ1-6
CASSWGTGSHSPLHF
TGTGCCAGCAGCTGGGGGACAGGGTCGCATTCACCCCTCCACTTT
>TRBV7-2|NA|few|TRBJ1-1
CASSRQRIMNTEAFF
TGTGCCAGCAGCCGACAGCGGATCATGAACACTGAAGCTTTCTTT
>TRBV6-5|NA|many|TRBJ2-4
CASSRTPKNIQYF
TGTGCCAGCAGTCGGACACCCAAAAACATTCAGTACTTC
>TRBV4-2|NA|many|TRBJ2-3
CASSQEPSGSSTDTQYF
TGTGCCAGCAGCCAAGAGCCCAGCGGGTCTAGCACAGATACGCAGTATTTT
>TRBV6-2/TRBV6-3|NA|once|TRBJ1-2
CASSYFRGYGYTF
TGTGCCAGCAGTTACTTCAGGGGATATGGCTACACCTTC
>TRBV12-3/TRBV12-4|NA|few|TRBJ1-1
CASRVGSTEAFF
TGTGCCAGCAGGGTGGGGTCGACTGAAGCTTTCTTT
>TRBV19|NA|few|TRBJ1-3
CASLLQGPGNTIYF
TGTGCCAGCTTACTCCAGGGACCTGGAAACACCATATATTTT
>TRBV5-4|TRBD2|NA|TRBJ2-5
CASSSGDSGGEETQYF
TGTGCCAGCAGCTCCGGTGATAGCGGGGGGGAGGAGACCCAGTACTTC
>TRBV2|NA|NA|TRBJ2-7
CASSGEADGEQYF
TGTGCCAGCAGTGGAGAGGCGGACGGCGAGCAGTACTTC
>TRBV15|TRBD1|NA|TRBJ1-4
CATSSGTERLSEKLFF
TGTGCCACCAGCAGCGGGACAGAGCGGTTAAGTGAAAAACTGTTTTTT
>TRBV27|NA|few|TRBJ1-5
CASKPRGKGPQHF
TGTGCCAGCAAACCTAGGGGAAAGGGCCCCCAGCATTTT
>TRBV7-3|NA|few|TRBJ2-3
CASSPTLDRGTDTQYF
TGTGCCAGCAGCCCAACCTTGGATCGGGGCACAGATACGCAGTATTTT
>TRBV11-3|NA|few|TRBJ2-3
CASSLFRGGPDTQYF
TGTGCCAGCAGCTTATTCCGGGGAGGCCCCGATACGCAGTATTTT
>TRBV7-2|NA|few|TRBJ2-3
CASRHTPRLQGLGRTDTQYF
TGTGCCAGCAGACATACTCCCCGCCTACAGGGGTTGGGGAGGACAGATACGCAGTATTTT
>TRBV11-2|NA|NA|TRBJ2-5
CASSFRGQNQETQYF
TGTGCCAGCAGCTTCCGAGGACAGAACCAAGAGACCCAGTACTTC
>TRBV10-3|TRBD2|few|TRBJ2-7
CASGLAGIYEQYF
TGTGCCAGCGGGCTAGCGGGGATCTACGAGCAGTACTTC
>TRBV7-2|NA|NA|TRBJ2-7
CASSSGQKQYF
TGTGCCAGCAGCTCCGGACAGAAGCAGTACTTC
>TRBV6-6|NA|NA|TRBJ2-7
CASSYQDGSSYEQYF
TGTGCCAGCAGTTACCAAGACGGTAGCTCCTACGAGCAGTACTTC
>TRBV4-2|TRBD1|many|TRBJ1-1
CASSQDYTQGVNGAFF
TGTGCCAGCAGCCAAGATTATACACAGGGGGTTAACGGAGCTTTCTTT